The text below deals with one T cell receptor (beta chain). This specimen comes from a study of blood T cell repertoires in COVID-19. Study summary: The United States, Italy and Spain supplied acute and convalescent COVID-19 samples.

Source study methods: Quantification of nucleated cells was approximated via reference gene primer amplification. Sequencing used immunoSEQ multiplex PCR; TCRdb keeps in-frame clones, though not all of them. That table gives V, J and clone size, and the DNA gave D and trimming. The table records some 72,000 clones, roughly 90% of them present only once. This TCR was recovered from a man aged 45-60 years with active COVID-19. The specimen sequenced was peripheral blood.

The CDR3 loop reads CASSLSYAGAYEQYF. DNA of the CDR3: TGTGCCAGCAGTTTATCGTACGCGGGGGCCTACGAGCAGTACTTC. V is TRBV27 and J is TRBJ2-7; 7 bases map to TRBD2. This CDR3 has 15 amino acids. Germline V gene lookup returns CDR1 MNHEY and CDR2 SMNVEV (reference sequence). J was trimmed by 2 bases and V by 0 bases; bases with no gene match: 4.